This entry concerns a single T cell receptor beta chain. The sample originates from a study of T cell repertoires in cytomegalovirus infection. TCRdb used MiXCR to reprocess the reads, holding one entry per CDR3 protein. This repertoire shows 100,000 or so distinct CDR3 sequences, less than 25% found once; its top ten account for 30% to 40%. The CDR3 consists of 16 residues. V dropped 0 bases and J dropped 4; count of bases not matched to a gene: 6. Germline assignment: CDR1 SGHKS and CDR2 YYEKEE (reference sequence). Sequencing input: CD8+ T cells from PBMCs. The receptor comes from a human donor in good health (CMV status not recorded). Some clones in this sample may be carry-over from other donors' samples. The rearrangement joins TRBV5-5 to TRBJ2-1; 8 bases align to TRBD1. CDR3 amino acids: CASSLARDRPYNEQFF. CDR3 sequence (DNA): TGTGCCAGCAGCTTGGCGAGGGACAGGCCGTACAATGAGCAGTTCTTC.